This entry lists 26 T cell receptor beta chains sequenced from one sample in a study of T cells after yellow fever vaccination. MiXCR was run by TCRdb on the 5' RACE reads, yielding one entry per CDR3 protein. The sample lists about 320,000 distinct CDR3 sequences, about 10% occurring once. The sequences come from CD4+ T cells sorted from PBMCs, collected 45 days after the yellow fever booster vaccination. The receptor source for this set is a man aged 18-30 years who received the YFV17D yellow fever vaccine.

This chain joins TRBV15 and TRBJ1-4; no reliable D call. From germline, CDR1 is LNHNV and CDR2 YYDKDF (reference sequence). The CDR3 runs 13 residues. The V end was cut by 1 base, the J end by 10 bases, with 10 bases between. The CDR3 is CATSRAQMGKLFF. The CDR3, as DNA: TGTGCCACCAGCAGAGCCCAAATGGGAAAACTGTTTTTT.

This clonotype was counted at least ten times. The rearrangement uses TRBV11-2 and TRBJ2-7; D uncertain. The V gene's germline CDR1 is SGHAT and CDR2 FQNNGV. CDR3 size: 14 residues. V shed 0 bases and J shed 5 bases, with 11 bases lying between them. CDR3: CASSLDLGSHEQYF. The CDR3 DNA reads TGTGCCAGCAGCTTAGATCTAGGTTCCCACGAGCAGTACTTC.

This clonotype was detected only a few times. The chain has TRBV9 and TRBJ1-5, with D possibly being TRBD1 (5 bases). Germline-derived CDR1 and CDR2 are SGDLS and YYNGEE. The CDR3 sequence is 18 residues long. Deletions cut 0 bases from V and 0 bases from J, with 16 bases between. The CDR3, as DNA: TGTGCCAGCAGCGTAGGGGGGGACGGCACATATAGCAATCAGCCCCAGCATTTT. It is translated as CASSVGGDGTYSNQPQHF.

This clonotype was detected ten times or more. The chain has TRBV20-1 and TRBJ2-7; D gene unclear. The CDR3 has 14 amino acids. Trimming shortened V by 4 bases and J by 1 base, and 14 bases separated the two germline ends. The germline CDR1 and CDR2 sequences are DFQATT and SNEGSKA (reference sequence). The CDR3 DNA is TGCAGTGCTATAGACCCCGGTCCTTCCTACGAGCAGTACTTC. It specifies CSAIDPGPSYEQYF.

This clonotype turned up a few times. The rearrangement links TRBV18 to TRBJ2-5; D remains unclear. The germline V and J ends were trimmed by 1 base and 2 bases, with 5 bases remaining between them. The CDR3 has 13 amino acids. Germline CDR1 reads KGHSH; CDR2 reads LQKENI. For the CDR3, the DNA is TGTGCCAGCTCACCACAAGTACAAGAGACCCAGTACTTC. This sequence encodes CASSPQVQETQYF.

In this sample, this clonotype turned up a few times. The CDR3 coding sequence is TGCAGTGCTAGAGAGGGAATGCGAGGAAACACCATATATTTT. Translating it yields CSAREGMRGNTIYF. The chain couples TRBV20-1 to TRBJ1-3, with D unclear. The CDR3 loop spans 14 amino acids. Germline lookup yields CDR1 DFQATT and CDR2 SNEGSKA (reference sequence). V lost 0 bases and J 4 bases, leaving 10 bases between the germline ends.

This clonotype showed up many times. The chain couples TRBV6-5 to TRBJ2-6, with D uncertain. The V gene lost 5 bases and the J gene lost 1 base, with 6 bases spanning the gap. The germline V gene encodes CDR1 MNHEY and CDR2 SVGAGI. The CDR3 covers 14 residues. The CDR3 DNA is TGTGCCAGCAGTGACTGGTCTGGGGCCAACGTCCTGACTTTC. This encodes CASSDWSGANVLTF.

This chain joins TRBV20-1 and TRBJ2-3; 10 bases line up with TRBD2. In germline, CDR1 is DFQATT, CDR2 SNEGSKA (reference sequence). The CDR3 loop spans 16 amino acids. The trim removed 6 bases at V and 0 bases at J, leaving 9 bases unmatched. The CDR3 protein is CSAPNLAGVSTDTQYF. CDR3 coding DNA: TGCAGTGCCCCCAACCTAGCGGGGGTTAGCACAGATACGCAGTATTTT.

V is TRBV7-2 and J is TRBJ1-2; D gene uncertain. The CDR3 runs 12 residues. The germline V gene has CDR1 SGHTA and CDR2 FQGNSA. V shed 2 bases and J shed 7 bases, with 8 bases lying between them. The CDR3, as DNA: TGTGCCAGCAGCTTAAGAGGATTTGGCTACACCTTC. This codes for CASSLRGFGYTF. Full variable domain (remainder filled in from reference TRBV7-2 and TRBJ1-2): GAGVSQSPSNKVTEKGKDVELRCDPISGHTALYWYRQSLGQGLEFLIYFQGNSAPDKSGLPSDRFSAERTGGSVSTLTIQRTQQEDSAVYLCASSLRGFGYTFGSGTRLTVV.

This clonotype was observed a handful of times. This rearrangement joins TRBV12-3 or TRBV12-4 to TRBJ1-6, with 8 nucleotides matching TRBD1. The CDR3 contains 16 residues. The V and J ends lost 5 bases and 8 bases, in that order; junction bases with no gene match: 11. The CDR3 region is CASSLAPDRVDSPLHF. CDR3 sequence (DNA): TGTGCCAGCAGTCTCGCACCGGACAGGGTAGATTCACCCCTCCACTTT.

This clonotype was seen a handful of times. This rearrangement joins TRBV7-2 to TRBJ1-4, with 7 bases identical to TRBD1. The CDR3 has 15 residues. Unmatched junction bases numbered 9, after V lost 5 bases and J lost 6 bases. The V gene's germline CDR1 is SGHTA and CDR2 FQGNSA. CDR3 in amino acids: CASSQGDRRYEKLFF. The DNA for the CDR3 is TGTGCCAGCAGCCAAGGGGACAGAAGATATGAAAAACTGTTTTTT.

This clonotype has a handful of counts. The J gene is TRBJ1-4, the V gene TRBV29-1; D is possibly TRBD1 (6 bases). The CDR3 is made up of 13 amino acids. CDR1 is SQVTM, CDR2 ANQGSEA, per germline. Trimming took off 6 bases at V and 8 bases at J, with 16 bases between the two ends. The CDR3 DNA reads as TGCAGCGTAGCTACAGGGTCGGGGGAAAAACTGTTTTTT. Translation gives CSVATGSGEKLFF.

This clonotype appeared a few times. The CDR3, as DNA: TGCAGTGCTAGGTGGGGGCTTGAGGGTCAGCCCCAGCATTTT. This sequence encodes CSARWGLEGQPQHF. The chain recombines TRBV20-1 with TRBJ1-5; TRBD1 might be the D (6 bases). Germline CDR1 is DFQATT and CDR2 is SNEGSKA (reference sequence). The CDR3 extends over 14 amino acids. The V and J ends lost 3 bases and 6 bases respectively, with 15 bases between them.

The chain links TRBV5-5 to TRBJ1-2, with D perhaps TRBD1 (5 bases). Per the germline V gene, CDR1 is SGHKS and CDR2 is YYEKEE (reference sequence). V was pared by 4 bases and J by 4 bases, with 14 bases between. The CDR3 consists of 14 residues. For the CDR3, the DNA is TGTGCCAGCAGCGCCAGGGAATTGAGCTATGGCTACACCTTC. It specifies CASSARELSYGYTF.

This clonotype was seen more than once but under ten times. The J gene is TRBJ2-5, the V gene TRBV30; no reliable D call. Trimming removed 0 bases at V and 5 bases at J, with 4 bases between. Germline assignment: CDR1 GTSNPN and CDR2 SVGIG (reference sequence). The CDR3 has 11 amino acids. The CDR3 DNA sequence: TGTGCCTGGAGTGTATCGGAGACCCAGTACTTC. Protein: CAWSVSETQYF.

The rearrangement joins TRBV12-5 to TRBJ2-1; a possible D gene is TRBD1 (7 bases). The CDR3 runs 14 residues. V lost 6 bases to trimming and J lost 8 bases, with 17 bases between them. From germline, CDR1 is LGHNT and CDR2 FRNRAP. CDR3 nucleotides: TGTGCTAGTGGCGACAGCCGCGGGACAGATGAGCAGTTCTTC. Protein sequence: CASGDSRGTDEQFF.

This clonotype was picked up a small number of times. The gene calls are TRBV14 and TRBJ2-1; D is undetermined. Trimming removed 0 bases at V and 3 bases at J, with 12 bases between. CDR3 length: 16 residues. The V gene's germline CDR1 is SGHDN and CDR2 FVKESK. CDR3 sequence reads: CASSQDLGLFYNEQFF. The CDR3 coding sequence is TGTGCCAGCAGCCAAGATCTGGGCTTGTTCTACAATGAGCAGTTCTTC.

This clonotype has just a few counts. The CDR3 sequence is CAAGALSSGNTIYF. The CDR3 bases are TGTGCCGCGGGGGCCCTTAGCTCTGGAAACACCATATATTTT. V and J are TRBV27 and TRBJ1-3, with D possibly TRBD1 on 6 matching bases. The germline V gene encodes CDR1 MNHEY and CDR2 SMNVEV (reference sequence). The V end was cut by 11 bases, the J end by 0 bases, with 14 bases between. The CDR3 has 14 amino acids.

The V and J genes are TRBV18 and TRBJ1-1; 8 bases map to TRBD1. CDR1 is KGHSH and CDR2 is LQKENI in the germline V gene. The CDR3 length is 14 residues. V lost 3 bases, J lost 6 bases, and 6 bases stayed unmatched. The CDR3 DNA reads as TGTGCCAGCTCACCCGGACAGGGTAGGGCTGAAGCTTTCTTT. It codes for CASSPGQGRAEAFF.

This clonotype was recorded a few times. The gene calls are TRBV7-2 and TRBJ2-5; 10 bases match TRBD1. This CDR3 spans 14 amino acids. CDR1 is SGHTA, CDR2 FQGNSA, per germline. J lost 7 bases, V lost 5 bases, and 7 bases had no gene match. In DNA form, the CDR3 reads TGTGCCAGCAGCCCAGGACAGGGGGGGGTGACCCAGTACTTC. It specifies CASSPGQGGVTQYF.

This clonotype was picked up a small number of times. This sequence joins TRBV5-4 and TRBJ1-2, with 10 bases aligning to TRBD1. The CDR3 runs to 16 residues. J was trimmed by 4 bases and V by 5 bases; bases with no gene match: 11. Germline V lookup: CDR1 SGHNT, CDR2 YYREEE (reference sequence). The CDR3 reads CASRGRDRGVSYGYTF. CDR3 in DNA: TGTGCCAGCAGGGGAAGGGACAGGGGCGTGAGCTATGGCTACACCTTC.

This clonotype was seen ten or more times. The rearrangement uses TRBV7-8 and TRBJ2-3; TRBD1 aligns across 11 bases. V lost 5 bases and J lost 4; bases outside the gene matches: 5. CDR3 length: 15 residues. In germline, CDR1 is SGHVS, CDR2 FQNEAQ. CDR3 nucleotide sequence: TGTGCCAGCAGCCCGCAGGGACAGGGGGCAGATACGCAGTATTTT. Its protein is CASSPQGQGADTQYF.

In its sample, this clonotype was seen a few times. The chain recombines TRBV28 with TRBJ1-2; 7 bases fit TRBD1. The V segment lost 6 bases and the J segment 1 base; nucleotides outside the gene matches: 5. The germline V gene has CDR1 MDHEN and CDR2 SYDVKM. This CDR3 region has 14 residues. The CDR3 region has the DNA TGTGCCAGCAGCCGGGACAGAGTTAACTATGGCTACACCTTC. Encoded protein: CASSRDRVNYGYTF.

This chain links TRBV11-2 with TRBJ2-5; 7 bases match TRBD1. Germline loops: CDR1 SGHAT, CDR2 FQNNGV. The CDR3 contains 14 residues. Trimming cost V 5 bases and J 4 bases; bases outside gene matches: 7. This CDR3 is CASSPEGTVETQYF. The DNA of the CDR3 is TGTGCCAGCAGCCCCGAAGGGACAGTAGAGACCCAGTACTTC.

Here the CDR3 reads CASKQSEETQYF. The CDR3 DNA follows: TGCGCCAGCAAGCAGTCAGAAGAGACCCAGTACTTC. The chain couples TRBV5-1 to TRBJ2-5; D remains ambiguous. Per the germline V gene, CDR1 is SGHRS and CDR2 is YFSETQ. V was cut by 6 bases and J by 3 bases, with 9 bases left in between. This CDR3 is built from 12 residues.

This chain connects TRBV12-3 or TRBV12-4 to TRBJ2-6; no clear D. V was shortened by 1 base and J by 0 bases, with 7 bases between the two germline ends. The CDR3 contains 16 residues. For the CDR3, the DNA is TGTGCCAGCAGTTTAGATTACTACTCTGGGGCCAACGTCCTGACTTTC. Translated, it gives CASSLDYYSGANVLTF.